This T cell receptor (beta chain) was documented in a study of OX40 agonist ivuxolimab in advanced cancers. Overall study: An agonistic anti-OX40 (CD134) antibody, ivuxolimab, was used to treat the patients.

The protocol was immunoSEQ multiplex PCR, while the TCRdb copy is restricted to in-frame clones and leaves out a portion. The sample lists about 45,000 clones, approximately 91% occurring once. Germline CDR1 and CDR2: MDHEN and SYDVKM. This CDR3 contains 14 residues. Trimming took 5 bases from V and 4 from J, leaving 12 bases between them. Patients were ruled out by autoimmune disease history or systemic immunosuppression. The receptor was isolated from an adult with an advanced solid tumor such as melanoma, head and neck, liver or kidney cancer. Sequencing was performed on CD4+ or CD8+ T cells sorted from blood, taken in a trial of the OX40 agonist ivuxolimab. This chain uses TRBV28 with TRBJ1-5; D possibly corresponds to TRBD1 (5 bases). CDR3 residues: CASSGGPSNQPQHF. The CDR3, as DNA: TGTGCCAGCAGTGGGGGACCGAGTAATCAGCCCCAGCATTTT.